This T cell receptor (beta chain) emerged from a study of OX40 agonist ivuxolimab in advanced cancers. Clones were sequenced by immunoSEQ multiplex PCR, and TCRdb holds only the in-frame ones, with some missing. The profile shows about 39,000 clones, roughly 77% of them singletons. Per germline, CDR1 SNHLY and CDR2 FYNNEI. With 7 bases removed from V and 2 bases from J, the gap between germline ends came to 14 bases. The CDR3 sequence is 14 residues long. Material: CD4+ or CD8+ T cells sorted from blood, obtained in a trial of the OX40 agonist ivuxolimab. The TCR was taken from an adult with an advanced solid tumor such as melanoma, head and neck, liver or kidney cancer. The chain recombines TRBV2 with TRBJ1-2; TRBD1 might be the D (5 bases). CDR3 nucleotides: TGTGCCAGCAAATGGGGGAATGACAACTATGGCTACACCTTC. This gives the protein CASKWGNDNYGYTF.